This TCR beta chain was sequenced during a study of T-cell memory formation after mild COVID-19. TCRdb reprocessed the 5' RACE reads via MiXCR and lists one record per CDR3 protein. The sample yields about 270,000 distinct CDR3 sequences, 15% to 20% seen once. Germline assignment: CDR1 MDHEN and CDR2 SYDVKM. Trimming took off 3 bases at V and 6 bases at J, with 12 bases between the two ends. The CDR3 is 14 amino acids. Specimen: PBMCs or a T cell subset sorted from them (not recorded which). The chain links TRBV28 to TRBJ1-5; maybe TRBD1 (6 bases). The TCR comes from a man younger than 35 who had mild COVID-19 (a few samples of this study predate the infection). Cell type and time point are not known. This CDR3 is CASSFTGLFQPQHF. For the CDR3, the DNA is TGTGCCAGCAGTTTTACAGGGTTGTTTCAGCCCCAGCATTTT.